The TCR beta chain described here comes from a study of post-analysis software for immune sequencing data. Study overall: Recorded subtypes: relapsing-remitting, secondary progressive, progressive-relapsing; some patients unannotated.

J was trimmed by 2 bases and V by 2 bases; bases with no gene match: 5. The CDR3 is made up of 15 amino acids. CDR1 is MNHEY and CDR2 is SVGAGI in the germline V gene. Libraries were made from TCR beta cDNA, and they carried unique molecular identifiers. Yield was approximately 500,000 cDNA molecules from around 0.96 to 9.9 million T cells. TCRdb passed the PCR reads through MiXCR, listing each CDR3 protein once. The repertoire has some 690,000 distinct CDR3 sequences, approximately 59% of them found once; the top ten carry approximately 11%. Study-level points and caveats: Patients used about 5 TRBV segments, including TRBV5-6, TRBV5-1 and TRBV20-1, more often than controls. Controls' normalized Chao1 diversity significantly exceeded that of multiple sclerosis patients.

Comments on this clonotype: The antigen remains unidentified.

This sequence was found in a girl aged 2 to 10 with multiple sclerosis. This chain connects TRBV6-5 to TRBJ1-2; TRBD1 agrees at 7 bases. The sample comprised blood. CDR3 region: CASSYAEGANYGYTF. The CDR3 nucleotides read TGTGCCAGCAGTTACGCGGAGGGGGCCAACTATGGCTACACCTTC.